This TCR beta chain comes out of a study of cytomegalovirus exposure and HLA in healthy donors. Study-level background: The Caucasian-associated ancestry cluster contained roughly four fifths of the 398 genotyped donors.

Findings and caveats of the study: Accurate prediction of HLA-A and HLA-B alleles (for most subjects) was reportedly achieved from TCR beta sequences. CMV serostatus stood as the only immune exposure information on hand. Later on, an analysis showed TCR association rates differing by HLA locus, with DRB1 the most and HLA-C the fewest.

CDR1 is KGHSH, CDR2 LQKENI, per germline. V lost 0 bases and J lost 3, with 13 bases in between. There are 16 residues in the CDR3. PCR involved 60 Vbeta and 13 Jbeta primers. This table comes from immunoSEQ multiplex PCR, and its TCRdb copy is limited to in-frame clones, with some not included. The sample lists around 190,000 clones, 83% seen once, with about 1.8% in the top ten. This clone was seen more than once but under ten times. Its target is not known. The chain combines TRBV18 with TRBJ2-3, with D possibly TRBD2 on 5 matching bases. This sequence was found in a man aged 40-55 years in good health and CMV-seropositive. Sequences were obtained from PBMCs. CDR3 residues: CASSPPGSVRTDTQYF. CDR3 nucleotides: TGTGCCAGCTCACCACCGGGGAGTGTTCGGACAGATACGCAGTATTTT.